This T cell receptor (beta chain) was documented in a study of T cell repertoires in cytomegalovirus infection (dated by TCRdb to the late 2010s). About the study as a whole: Alongside well-studied HLA-B-restricted epitopes, the peptide stimulations were aimed at recently identified HLA-C-restricted CMV epitopes, whose presentation resists viral immunomodulation. Because public TCR beta signatures pointed to carriage of CMV infection together with the matching HLA type, the HLA type of each donor mattered for the analysis. The study at large found these results: The ex vivo response was dominated by HLA-C-restricted CMV-specific TCR beta clonotypes, which also provided the single most frequent clonotype in two of eight donors. Cumulative frequency of public TCR beta family members discriminated carriers of CMV infection plus the relevant HLA type in this cohort and an independent roughly 340-donor cohort.

Reading the label with the study, this specimen's treatment or condition is: in vitro stimulation with specific CMV peptide epitopes to enrich CMV-specific T cells. In its sample, this clonotype was seen many times. Which antigen it targets is not known. Base qualities were left out, and no much larger clone turns up one base away. Cut back by 8 bases and 0 bases, the V and J ends lie 13 bases apart. CDR1 is given as SGHTA and CDR2 as FQGNSA, both from the germline V gene. Spanning cysteine to phenylalanine, the CDR3 consists of 14 amino acids. Only CDR3 DNA remains: 42 bases, in frame from the first base. The sequencer listed for this sample is Illumina HiSeq 1500. TCRdb redid the processing of the public reads, applying fastp at Q25 and MiXCR, and retained in-frame beta chains. Every CDR3 protein is listed once, alongside the most common genes and DNA of its rows. The sample table lists just under 500,000 distinct CDR3 sequences, 25% to 35% of them with a count of one. The leading ten clones occupy roughly 17% of the sample.

The V gene is TRBV7-2 and the J gene is TRBJ1-1; TRBD1 is perhaps the D gene, given 5 matching bases. The receptor comes from a human donor in good health (CMV status not recorded). Some clones in this sample may be carry-over from other donors' samples. The sample here was cultured PBMCs, taken from culture after CMV antigen stimulation. The CDR3 reads CASLQTALNTEAFF. Here is the DNA: TGTGCCAGCTTACAGACAGCCCTGAACACTGAAGCTTTCTTT.